The present T cell receptor (beta chain) was sequenced within a study of CD8 T cells in ankylosing spondylitis. Study-wide findings and caveats: Within ankylosing spondylitis blood, a TCR beta motif made up of eight or nine highly homologous variants appeared to be characteristic. Both synovial fluid and blood in reactive arthritis had previously been reported to carry some motif variants. According to the report, clones linked to the disease were significantly enriched in matched synovial fluid samples taken from ankylosing spondylitis patients. Researchers report that disease-linked clones proved CD8+ and relatively rare in peripheral blood.

Researchers built TCR beta libraries using quantitative 5'-RACE with molecular barcodes. A single record per CDR3 protein comes from TCRdb applying MiXCR to the 5' RACE reads. The data show approximately 300,000 distinct CDR3 sequences, with less than 10% seen just once and approximately 15% held by the top ten. This clonotype was recorded a few times. Antigen: not known. Germline CDR1 SNHLY, CDR2 FYNNEI. Trimming removed 6 bases from V and 3 bases from J, with 9 bases in between. The CDR3 spans 12 residues. This clonotype originated in a male donor with ankylosing spondylitis. The V gene is TRBV2, the J gene TRBJ2-7; the D is unclear. Sample: blood, either unsorted or a sorted T cell fraction (not recorded which). CDR3 sequence reads: CASRLGNYEQYF. The DNA of the CDR3 is TGTGCCAGCAGGTTGGGGAACTACGAGCAGTACTTC.